This TCR beta chain was sequenced in a study of blood T cell repertoires in COVID-19. Overall study: Samples representing acute and convalescent COVID-19 were sourced from the United States, Italy and Spain.

This study enrolled people aged about 18 to 90 from approximately 25 US geographic areas. Participant reports of clinical history set cohort assignment. Authors' methods: Estimation of nucleated cell counts was performed using reference gene primer amplification. TCRdb's copy holds only in-frame clones and misses some; the assay was immunoSEQ multiplex PCR. D and trimming were read from the DNA, whereas the V and J calls and clone size are those reported in that table. Among under 200,000 clones listed, around 88% were seen once. The germline V gene encodes CDR1 KGHSH and CDR2 LQKENI. V gave up 3 bases and J gave up 4 bases; unmatched junction bases: 8. This CDR3 comprises 15 residues.

The sequence was obtained from a middle-aged man with acute COVID-19. Sequencing used PBMCs or T cells enriched from blood (not recorded which). This chain connects TRBV18 to TRBJ1-2, with 7 bases lining up with TRBD1. CDR3 DNA sequence: TGTGCCAGCTCACCTTTAGACCGGGACAGCTATGGCTACACCTTC. Its protein product is CASSPLDRDSYGYTF.